Below are 15 T cell receptor beta chains sequenced from a single sample in a study of cytomegalovirus exposure and HLA in healthy donors. PCR employed 60 Vbeta and 13 Jbeta primers. Some clones are missing from TCRdb's copy, which holds only in-frame ones; the method was immunoSEQ multiplex PCR. The sample records about 160,000 clones, 79% being singletons. Sequenced material: PBMCs. The receptors were gathered from a man between 35 and 55 years old in good health and CMV-seronegative.

The chain couples TRBV11-3 to TRBJ2-1; 8 bases match TRBD2. The CDR3 has 16 residues. Germline V lookup: CDR1 SGHNT, CDR2 YENEEA. Germline trimming cut 1 base from V and 2 bases from J; bases unmatched to any gene: 4. The CDR3, as DNA: TGTGCCAGCAGCTTAGCCGGGAGGGGAACCTACAATGAGCAGTTCTTC. As protein: CASSLAGRGTYNEQFF.

The chain has TRBV6-6 and TRBJ2-1; 8 bases are a match to TRBD1. Germline V lookup: CDR1 MNHNY, CDR2 SVGAGI (reference sequence). This CDR3 contains 15 residues. V shed 8 bases, J shed 6 bases, and the junction held 12 bases outside the gene matches. The CDR3: CASSDHKTGVNEQFF. Written as DNA, the CDR3 is TGTGCCAGCTCGGACCATAAGACAGGGGTCAATGAGCAGTTCTTC.

The chain uses TRBV27 and TRBJ2-7, with 10 bases aligning to TRBD1. CDR3 length: 15 residues. V trimming: 5 bases; J trimming: 2 bases; junction bases outside the gene matches: 6. The germline V gene encodes CDR1 MNHEY and CDR2 SMNVEV (reference sequence). CDR3 amino acids: CASSTGTGAAYEQYF. The CDR3 DNA sequence: TGTGCCAGCAGTACAGGGACAGGGGCTGCCTACGAGCAGTACTTC.

In its sample, this clone was seen once. The chain carries TRBV13 and TRBJ2-1; 9 bases are a match to TRBD2. The V and J ends lost 3 bases and 7 bases, in that order; junction bases with no gene match: 10. This CDR3 has 16 residues. CDR1 and CDR2 (germline): PRHDT, FYEKMQ (reference sequence). The CDR3 DNA reads as TGTGCCAGCAGCTTCTCGACTAGCGGAAGCCGGAATGAGCAGTTCTTC. This translates into CASSFSTSGSRNEQFF.

The rearrangement joins TRBV28 to TRBJ2-5, with D possibly TRBD1 on 6 matching bases. This CDR3 has 15 amino acids. Trimming shortened V by 2 bases and J by 12 bases, and 22 bases separated the two germline ends. Germline V lookup: CDR1 MDHEN, CDR2 SYDVKM. The CDR3 DNA reads as TGTGCCAGCAGTTTAAGGGAAGGGTTAGGGGGAGTGGAGTACTTC. Translating gives CASSLREGLGGVEYF.

This clone showed up just once. CDR3 protein: CASSFEEPSSEQFF. The CDR3 nucleotides are TGTGCCAGCAGTTTCGAGGAACCCTCCAGTGAGCAGTTCTTC. The J gene is TRBJ2-1, the V gene TRBV27, with D uncertain. With 3 bases removed from V and 9 bases from J, the gap between germline ends came to 15 bases. Germline lookup yields CDR1 MNHEY and CDR2 SMNVEV (reference sequence). CDR3 length: 14 residues.

The chain links TRBV11-3 to TRBJ2-2; 10 positions match TRBD2. J was trimmed by 2 bases and V by 5 bases; bases with no gene match: 5. The CDR3 loop spans 16 amino acids. CDR1 and CDR2 (germline): SGHNT, YENEEA. CDR3 bases: TGTGCCAGCAGCCCGAGGACTAGCGGAAACACCGGGGAGCTGTTTTTT. It codes for CASSPRTSGNTGELFF.

J is TRBJ1-2 and V is TRBV7-9; D is unresolved. The CDR3 extends over 13 amino acids. V lost 5 bases and J lost 4, with 11 bases in between. The germline V gene encodes CDR1 SEHNR and CDR2 FQNEAQ (reference sequence). The CDR3 DNA sequence: TGTGCCAGCAGCGCCCATTCCGGCTATGGCTACACCTTC. This translates into CASSAHSGYGYTF.

The chain carries TRBV27 and TRBJ2-4; 11 nucleotides line up with TRBD1. The CDR3 consists of 14 residues. Germline-derived CDR1 and CDR2 are MNHEY and SMNVEV (reference sequence). V shed 2 bases, J shed 12 bases, and the junction held 6 bases outside the gene matches. The CDR3 DNA sequence: TGTGCCAGCAGTTTAGGGACAGGGGGATACTGTCAGTACTTC. It encodes CASSLGTGGYCQYF.

This chain links TRBV11-3 with TRBJ2-2; 7 bases match TRBD1. This CDR3 region has 16 residues. With 4 bases clipped from V and 2 bases from J, the junction kept 7 bases outside the gene matches. The germline V gene has CDR1 SGHNT and CDR2 YENEEA. In DNA, the CDR3 is TGTGCCAGCAGCTCCCGGACAGGCCTCAACACCGGGGAGCTGTTTTTT. It yields the protein CASSSRTGLNTGELFF.

The J gene is TRBJ2-7, the V gene TRBV5-1; 7 bases are shared with TRBD1. CDR3 length equals 15 residues. The germline V gene has CDR1 SGHRS and CDR2 YFSETQ. V dropped 4 bases and J dropped 3; count of bases not matched to a gene: 10. This CDR3 reads CASSTGTVSVYEQYF. CDR3 in DNA: TGCGCCAGCAGCACCGGGACAGTCTCCGTCTACGAGCAGTACTTC.

The genes are TRBV10-2 and TRBJ2-7, with D perhaps matching TRBD2 (6 bases). The CDR3 loop spans 15 amino acids. Germline values: CDR1 WSHSY, CDR2 SAAADI. V lost 3 bases and J lost 5, with 17 bases in between. This chain's CDR3 is CASSDPGLRSHEQYF. The DNA of the CDR3 is TGCGCCAGCAGTGATCCGGGACTCAGGTCCCACGAGCAGTACTTC.

This chain joins TRBV4-2 and TRBJ2-4; TRBD2 agrees at 13 bases. The germline gives CDR1 LGHNA, CDR2 YNFKEQ. CDR3 size: 18 residues. V was clipped by 2 bases and J by 0 bases; unmatched bases: 4. CDR3 sequence: CASSQQGTSGVAKNIQYF. The DNA of the CDR3 is TGTGCCAGCAGCCAACAAGGGACTAGCGGGGTAGCCAAAAACATTCAGTACTTC.

V is TRBV10-3 and J is TRBJ2-1, with TRBD2 identical over 9 bases. Trimming at V came to 3 bases and at J to 8 bases, leaving 8 bases not matched to a gene. The CDR3 contains 15 residues. CDR1 and CDR2 from the germline V gene are ENHRY and SYGVKD. In DNA, the CDR3 is TGTGCCATCAGTGATATATTAGCGGGAGTTGATGAGCAGTTCTTC. It codes for CAISDILAGVDEQFF.

The V call is TRBV11-2, the J call TRBJ2-3, with 9 bases fitting TRBD2. V dropped 4 bases and J dropped 3; count of bases not matched to a gene: 5. The CDR3 loop spans 15 amino acids. Germline CDR1 SGHAT, CDR2 FQNNGV. As DNA, the CDR3 is TGTGCCAGCAGCTACGCGGGACTAGCAACAGATACGCAGTATTTT. Translated, it gives CASSYAGLATDTQYF.